The next 15 T cell receptor beta chains were all read from a single sample in a study of blood T cell repertoires in COVID-19. TCRdb keeps only in-frame clones here, not all; method: immunoSEQ multiplex PCR. This table has about 77,000 clones, 90% appearing once. Source material: peripheral blood. The receptors stem from an elderly woman with active or convalescent COVID-19.

The rearrangement joins TRBV7-2 to TRBJ1-2; weak D call: TRBD1 (5 bases). This CDR3 comprises 17 residues. Germline V lookup: CDR1 SGHTA, CDR2 FQGNSA. The germline V and J ends were trimmed by 1 base and 2 bases, with 17 bases remaining between them. The CDR3 loop is CASSLEEGRAKNYGYTF. Here the CDR3 DNA reads TGTGCCAGCAGCTTAGAGGAAGGCAGGGCAAAAAACTATGGCTACACCTTC.

The chain has TRBV6-2 or TRBV6-3 and TRBJ2-7; 15 positions agree with TRBD2. Germline-derived CDR1 and CDR2 are MNHEY and SVGEGT. The length of the CDR3 is 18 residues. V shed 5 bases, J shed 0 bases, and the junction held 8 bases outside the gene matches. The chain's CDR3 is CASSPLPGLAGGSYEQYF. The CDR3 DNA follows: TGTGCCAGCAGTCCCCTGCCGGGACTAGCGGGGGGCTCCTACGAGCAGTACTTC.

The chain joins TRBV6-6 to TRBJ1-5; tentatively, D is TRBD1 (6 bases). V dropped 6 bases and J dropped 4 bases, with 13 bases sitting between them. Germline values: CDR1 MNHNY, CDR2 SVGAGI (reference sequence). The CDR3 runs to 14 residues. The CDR3 bases are TGTGCCAGCAGCTTCGGACAGCTGAATCAGCCCCAGCATTTT. Translating gives CASSFGQLNQPQHF.

This chain links TRBV3-1 (or the pseudogene TRBV3-2) with TRBJ2-7; weak D call: TRBD1 (7 bases). CDR1 and CDR2 from the germline V gene are LGHDT and YNNKEL (reference sequence). The CDR3 loop spans 16 amino acids. Trimming took 6 bases from V and 2 from J, leaving 20 bases between them. The CDR3 protein is CASSSSSRGDAYEQYF. CDR3 in DNA: TGTGCCAGCAGTAGCAGCTCCAGGGGGGACGCCTACGAGCAGTACTTC.

The chain combines TRBV6-5 with TRBJ1-1; 9 nucleotides line up with TRBD1. The CDR3 is made up of 13 amino acids. The germline V gene encodes CDR1 MNHEY and CDR2 SVGAGI. Trimming removed 8 bases from V and 4 bases from J; junction bases left unmatched: 5. The CDR3: CASGRTGATEAFF. The CDR3 DNA sequence: TGTGCCAGCGGCCGGACAGGGGCCACTGAAGCTTTCTTT.

The chain is built from TRBV28 and TRBJ2-6, with 8 bases lining up with TRBD2. Trimming cost V 5 bases and J 2 bases; bases outside gene matches: 2. The CDR3 sequence is 15 residues long. Germline lookup yields CDR1 MDHEN and CDR2 SYDVKM. The CDR3 DNA is TGTGCCAGCAGTACGGGGGGGCCTGGGGCCAACGTCCTGACTTTC. It is translated as CASSTGGPGANVLTF.

This clone was seen just once. This chain uses TRBV4-2 with TRBJ2-7; 8 bases match TRBD1. The CDR3 sequence is 15 residues long. Trimming removed 1 base from V and 8 bases from J; junction bases left unmatched: 10. The germline V gene encodes CDR1 LGHNA and CDR2 YNFKEQ. CDR3 DNA sequence: TGTGCCAGCAGCCAAGCCACGATAACAGGGGGACAGCAGTACTTC. Amino acid sequence: CASSQATITGGQQYF.

CDR3 DNA sequence: TGTGCCGGCTCCGACAGGGGGACATGGGGAGCTTTCTTT. It translates to CAGSDRGTWGAFF. The rearrangement links TRBV5-4 to TRBJ1-1; 9 nucleotides align to TRBD1. This CDR3 contains 13 residues. Losses at the gene ends were 10 bases for V and 10 bases for J; bases not matched to a gene: 14. The V gene's germline CDR1 is SGHNT and CDR2 YYREEE (reference sequence).

This chain connects TRBV29-1 to TRBJ1-2; no clear D gene. Germline V gene sequence: CDR1 SQVTM, CDR2 ANQGSEA. V lost 6 bases, J lost 8 bases, and 16 bases lay in between. This CDR3 contains 12 residues. Written as DNA, the CDR3 is TGCAGCGTCCCCAGGCTGGGAGAAGGCTACACCTTC. Its translation: CSVPRLGEGYTF.

The V and J genes are TRBV7-2 and TRBJ1-3; D is uncertain. The V end lost 4 bases, the J end lost 6 bases, and 4 bases lay between the germline ends. CDR1 is SGHTA and CDR2 is FQGNSA in the germline V gene. CDR3 length equals 11 residues. The CDR3: CASSSLNTIYF. The DNA for the CDR3 is TGTGCCAGCAGCTCTTTAAACACCATATATTTT.

The DNA for the CDR3 is TGTGCCAGCTCTCCAGATGGGACAGGTCCTAATCAGCCCCAGCATTTT. Translating gives CASSPDGTGPNQPQHF. The rearrangement links TRBV18 to TRBJ1-5; 8 nucleotides match TRBD1. The CDR3 is 16 amino acids. The J segment lost 4 bases and the V segment lost 6 bases, leaving 11 bases of the junction unmatched. Germline V gives CDR1 KGHSH, CDR2 LQKENI.

The gene calls are TRBV24-1 and TRBJ2-2; TRBD1 matches at 8 bases. V shed 4 bases, J shed 5 bases, and the junction held 11 bases outside the gene matches. CDR3 length equals 17 residues. CDR1 is KGHDR, CDR2 SFDVKD, per germline. The DNA of the CDR3 is TGTGCCACCAGTGACCAGACAGGGGATAGGACGACCGGGGAGCTGTTTTTT. It codes for CATSDQTGDRTTGELFF.

The rearrangement joins TRBV27 to TRBJ1-2, with D uncertain. V lost 10 bases and J 1 base, leaving 19 bases between the germline ends. The CDR3 extends over 15 amino acids. Germline lookup yields CDR1 MNHEY and CDR2 SMNVEV (reference sequence). CDR3 nucleotide sequence: TGTGCCACCAGCCCGGGAGGGAAGGGTAACTATGGCTACACCTTC. Its translation is CATSPGGKGNYGYTF.

The CDR3 nucleotides are TGTGCCAGCAGCCCTGGGGACAGACGGAACACTGAAGCTTTCTTT. Its translation: CASSPGDRRNTEAFF. V gene TRBV9 combines with J gene TRBJ1-1; TRBD1 matches at 7 bases. The CDR3 runs 15 residues. V was pared by 4 bases and J by 1 base, with 7 bases of the junction left unmatched. CDR1 and CDR2 from the germline V gene are SGDLS and YYNGEE.

The chain joins TRBV13 to TRBJ2-1; 7 nucleotides line up with TRBD1. Unmatched junction bases numbered 4, after V lost 2 bases and J lost 12 bases. The CDR3 is made up of 12 amino acids. The germline CDR1 and CDR2 sequences are PRHDT and FYEKMQ (reference sequence). The CDR3 DNA reads TGTGCCAGCAGCTTAACAGGGGTGTGGCAGTTCTTC. Translation: CASSLTGVWQFF.